Listed below are T cell receptor beta chains from one sample, sequenced in a study of T cells in Graves' hyperthyroidism and ophthalmopathy. TCRdb reprocessed the multiplex PCR reads with MiXCR, giving one entry per CDR3 protein. The sample carries fewer than 900,000 distinct CDR3 sequences, over 15% recorded once. Sequencing was carried out using blood. These receptors all come from a woman aged 45-65 years with Graves' hyperthyroidism that later progressed to Graves' ophthalmopathy. CDR3s include the opening cysteine and the closing phenylalanine or tryptophan. Fields, in order: J gene, V gene, D gene, clone size, CDR3 DNA, CDR3 protein. The D gene is left open where the match is weak. Size is omitted from some rows. Given values are once, few, many or a class for expanded clones.

j_gene: TRBJ2-7; v_gene: TRBV20-1; d_gene: NA; abundance: NA; CDR3nt: TGCAGTGCTAGAGTTAGTACGGAGCAGTACTTC; CDR3aa: CSARVSTEQYF
j_gene: TRBJ1-4; v_gene: TRBV5-5; d_gene: NA; abundance: few; CDR3nt: TGTGCCAGCAGCTTGGATCCAGGGGCGGAAGAAAAACTGTTTTTT; CDR3aa: CASSLDPGAEEKLFF
j_gene: TRBJ1-2; v_gene: TRBV11-2; d_gene: NA; abundance: many; CDR3nt: TGTGCCAGCAGCCCAGGTTGGGACGGCTACCTCGATGGCTACACCTTC; CDR3aa: CASSPGWDGYLDGYTF
j_gene: TRBJ2-2; v_gene: TRBV7-8; d_gene: TRBD2; abundance: NA; CDR3nt: TGTGCCAGCAGCCCTCGGGGACTAGCTTCGACCGGGGAGCTGTTTTTT; CDR3aa: CASSPRGLASTGELFF
j_gene: TRBJ2-7; v_gene: TRBV19; d_gene: NA; abundance: few; CDR3nt: TGTGCCAGTAGAACAGTCCGGGACAAGAATTTCTACGAGCAGTACTTC; CDR3aa: CASRTVRDKNFYEQYF
j_gene: TRBJ2-5; v_gene: TRBV12-3/TRBV12-4; d_gene: TRBD1; abundance: many; CDR3nt: TGTGCCAGCAGCCCAAGGACAGGTCATCAAGAGACCCAGTACTTC; CDR3aa: CASSPRTGHQETQYF
j_gene: TRBJ1-1; v_gene: TRBV12-3/TRBV12-4; d_gene: NA; abundance: few; CDR3nt: TGTGCCAGCAGTCAACGCCAAAGTGATAGATTCGCTGAAGCTTTCTTT; CDR3aa: CASSQRQSDRFAEAFF
j_gene: TRBJ2-1; v_gene: TRBV20-1; d_gene: NA; abundance: few; CDR3nt: TGCAGGGTCCCAAGACCGGGGGTTTACAATGAGCAGTTCTTC; CDR3aa: CRVPRPGVYNEQFF
j_gene: TRBJ1-2; v_gene: TRBV3-1; d_gene: TRBD1; abundance: many; CDR3nt: TGTGCCAGCAGCCAAGGACAGGGGGTATATGGCTACACCTTC; CDR3aa: CASSQGQGVYGYTF
j_gene: TRBJ2-2; v_gene: TRBV9; d_gene: TRBD2; abundance: NA; CDR3nt: TGTGCCAGCAGCGTAGCGACGGGGGGTTCCACCGGGGAGCTGTTTTTT; CDR3aa: CASSVATGGSTGELFF
j_gene: TRBJ1-1; v_gene: TRBV11-2; d_gene: NA; abundance: many; CDR3nt: TGTGCCAGCAGCCCCAACGACGATGAAGCTTTCTTT; CDR3aa: CASSPNDDEAFF
j_gene: TRBJ2-7; v_gene: TRBV20-1; d_gene: NA; abundance: few; CDR3nt: TGCAGTGCTAACTTGGGCCAGGCATCCCACGAGCAGTACTTC; CDR3aa: CSANLGQASHEQYF
j_gene: TRBJ1-1; v_gene: TRBV19; d_gene: NA; abundance: NA; CDR3nt: TGTGCCAGTAGTATAGCGGGGTTGAACACTGAAGCTTTCTTT; CDR3aa: CASSIAGLNTEAFF
j_gene: TRBJ1-2; v_gene: TRBV3-1; d_gene: TRBD1; abundance: many; CDR3nt: TGTGCCAGCAGCCACCAGGGGACAGGGTCTAACTATGGCTACACCTTC; CDR3aa: CASSHQGTGSNYGYTF